Given below is one T cell receptor (beta chain) in context. The sample contains more than one DNA sequence encoding this CDR3. The data are from a study of blood T cell repertoires in COVID-19. On the study more broadly: Sources were T cells, B-cell-depleted T cells, or PBMCs; the material itself was cDNA or gDNA.

The CDR3 is made up of 12 amino acids. With 1 base removed from V and 8 bases from J, the gap between germline ends came to 9 bases. Germline-derived CDR1 and CDR2 are SGHDT and YYEEEE. Generated by immunoSEQ multiplex PCR, the TCRdb table keeps only in-frame clones and is missing some. The sample consists of roughly 300,000 clones, roughly 79% of them appearing once. The chain recombines TRBV5-6 with TRBJ1-2; a possible D gene is TRBD1 (6 bases). The sequence came from a woman aged 55-70 years with active or convalescent COVID-19. Input material: peripheral blood. CDR3 DNA sequence: TGTGCCAGCAGCTTGATCAGGGGAGGCTACACCTTC. It specifies CASSLIRGGYTF. The full variable domain, rest sourced from reference TRBV5-6 and TRBJ1-2, is DAGVTQSPTHLIKTRGQQVTLRCSPKSGHDTVSWYQQALGQGPQFIFQYYEEEERQRGNFPDRFSGHQFPNYSSELNVNALLLGDSALYLCASSLIRGGYTFGSGTRLTVV.